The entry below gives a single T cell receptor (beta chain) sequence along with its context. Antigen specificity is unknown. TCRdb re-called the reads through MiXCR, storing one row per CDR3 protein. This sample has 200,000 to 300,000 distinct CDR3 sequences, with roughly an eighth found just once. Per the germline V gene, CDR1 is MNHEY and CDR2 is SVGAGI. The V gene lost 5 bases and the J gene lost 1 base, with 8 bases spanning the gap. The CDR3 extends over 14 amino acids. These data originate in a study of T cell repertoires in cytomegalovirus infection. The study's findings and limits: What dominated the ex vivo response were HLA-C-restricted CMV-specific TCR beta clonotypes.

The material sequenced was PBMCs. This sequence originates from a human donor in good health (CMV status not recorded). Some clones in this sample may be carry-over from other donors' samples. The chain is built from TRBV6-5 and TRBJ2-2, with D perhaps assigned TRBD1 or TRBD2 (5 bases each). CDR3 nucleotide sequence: TGTGCCAGCAGTCGGGGCAGGAACACCGGGGAGCTGTTTTTT. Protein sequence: CASSRGRNTGELFF.